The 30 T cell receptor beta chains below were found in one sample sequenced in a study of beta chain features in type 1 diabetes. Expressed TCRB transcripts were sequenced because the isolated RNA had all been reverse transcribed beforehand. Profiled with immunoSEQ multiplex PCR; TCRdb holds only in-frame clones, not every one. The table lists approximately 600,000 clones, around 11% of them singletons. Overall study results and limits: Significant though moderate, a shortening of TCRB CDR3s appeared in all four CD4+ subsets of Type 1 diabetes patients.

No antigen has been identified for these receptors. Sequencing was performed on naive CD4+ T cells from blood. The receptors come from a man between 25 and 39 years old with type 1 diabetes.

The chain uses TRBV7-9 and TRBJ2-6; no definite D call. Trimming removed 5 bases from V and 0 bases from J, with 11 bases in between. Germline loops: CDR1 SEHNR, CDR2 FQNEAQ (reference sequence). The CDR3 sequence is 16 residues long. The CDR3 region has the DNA TGTGCCAGCAGCCCCCGTGGGAACTCTGGGGCCAACGTCCTGACTTTC. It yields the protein CASSPRGNSGANVLTF. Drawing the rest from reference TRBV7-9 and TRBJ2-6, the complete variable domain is DTGVSQNPRHKITKRGQNVTFRCDPISEHNRLYWYRQTLGQGPEFLTYFQNEAQLEKSRLLSDRFSAERPKGSFSTLEIQRTEQGDSAMYLCASSPRGNSGANVLTFGAGSRLTVL.

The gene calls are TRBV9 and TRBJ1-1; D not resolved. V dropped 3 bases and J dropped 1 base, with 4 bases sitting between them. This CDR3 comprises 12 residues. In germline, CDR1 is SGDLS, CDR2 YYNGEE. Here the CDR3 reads CASSGGNTEAFF. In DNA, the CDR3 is TGTGCCAGCAGCGGGGGGAACACTGAAGCTTTCTTT.

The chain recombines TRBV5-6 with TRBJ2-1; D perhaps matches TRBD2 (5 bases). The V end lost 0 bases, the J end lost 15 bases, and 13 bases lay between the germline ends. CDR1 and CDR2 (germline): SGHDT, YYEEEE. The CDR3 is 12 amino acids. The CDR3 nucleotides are TGTGCCAGCAGCTTGGCCGGAGGCATGTGGTTCTTC. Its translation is CASSLAGGMWFF.

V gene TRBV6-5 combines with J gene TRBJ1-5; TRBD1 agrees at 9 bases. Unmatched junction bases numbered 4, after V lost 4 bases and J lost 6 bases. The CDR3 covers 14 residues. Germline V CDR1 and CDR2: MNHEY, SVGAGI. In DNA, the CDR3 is TGTGCCAGCAGTTCCGAACAGGGGGCTCAGCCCCAGCATTTT. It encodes CASSSEQGAQPQHF.

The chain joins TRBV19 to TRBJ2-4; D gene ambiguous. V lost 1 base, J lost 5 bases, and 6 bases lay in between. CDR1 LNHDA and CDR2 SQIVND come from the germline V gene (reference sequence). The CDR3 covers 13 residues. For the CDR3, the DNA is TGTGCCAGTAGTATAGCGTCGGAAAACATTCAGTACTTC. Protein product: CASSIASENIQYF.

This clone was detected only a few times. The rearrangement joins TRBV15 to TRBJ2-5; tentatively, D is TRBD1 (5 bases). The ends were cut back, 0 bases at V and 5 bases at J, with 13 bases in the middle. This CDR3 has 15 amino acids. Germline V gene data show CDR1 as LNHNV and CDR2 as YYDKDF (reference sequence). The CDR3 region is CATSRDQGVWETQYF. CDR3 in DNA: TGTGCCACCAGCAGAGATCAAGGGGTGTGGGAGACCCAGTACTTC.

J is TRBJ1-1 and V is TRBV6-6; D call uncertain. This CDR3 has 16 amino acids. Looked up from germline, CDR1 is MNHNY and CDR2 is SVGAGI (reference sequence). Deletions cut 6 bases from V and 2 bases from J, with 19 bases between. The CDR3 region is CASSYRPAAGNTEAFF. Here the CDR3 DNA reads TGTGCCAGCAGCTATCGGCCGGCGGCAGGAAACACTGAAGCTTTCTTT.

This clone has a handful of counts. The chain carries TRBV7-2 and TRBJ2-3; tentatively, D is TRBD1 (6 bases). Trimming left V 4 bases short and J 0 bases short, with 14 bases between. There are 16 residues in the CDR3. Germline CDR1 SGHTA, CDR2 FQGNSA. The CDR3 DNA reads TGTGCCAGCAGCTCCATCCACAGGGTTAGCACAGATACGCAGTATTTT. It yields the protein CASSSIHRVSTDTQYF.

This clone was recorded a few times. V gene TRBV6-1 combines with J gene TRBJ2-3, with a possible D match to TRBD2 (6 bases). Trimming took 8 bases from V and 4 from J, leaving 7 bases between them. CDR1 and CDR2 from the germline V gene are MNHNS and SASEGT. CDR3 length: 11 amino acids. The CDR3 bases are TGTGCCAGCGGGGAGGCAGATACGCAGTATTTT. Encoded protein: CASGEADTQYF.

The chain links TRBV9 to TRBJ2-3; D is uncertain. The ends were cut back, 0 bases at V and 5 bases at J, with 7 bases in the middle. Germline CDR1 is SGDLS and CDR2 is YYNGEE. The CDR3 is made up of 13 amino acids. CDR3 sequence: CASSVGAEDTQYF. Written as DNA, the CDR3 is TGTGCCAGCAGCGTAGGGGCGGAAGATACGCAGTATTTT.

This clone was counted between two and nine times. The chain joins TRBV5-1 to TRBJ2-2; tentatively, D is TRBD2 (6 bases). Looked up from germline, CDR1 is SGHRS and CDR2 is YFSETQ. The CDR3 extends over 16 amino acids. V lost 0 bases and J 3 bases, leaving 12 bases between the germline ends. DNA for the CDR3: TGCGCCAGCAGCTTGGTCGCGGGGCTGGACACCGGGGAGCTGTTTTTT. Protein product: CASSLVAGLDTGELFF.

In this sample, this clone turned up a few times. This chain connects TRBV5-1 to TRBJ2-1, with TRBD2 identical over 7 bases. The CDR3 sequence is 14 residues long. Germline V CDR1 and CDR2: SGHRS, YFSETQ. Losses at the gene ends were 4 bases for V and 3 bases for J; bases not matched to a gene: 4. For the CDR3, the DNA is TGCGCCAGCAGCGCGGGGGTCCTCTACAATGAGCAGTTCTTC. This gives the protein CASSAGVLYNEQFF.

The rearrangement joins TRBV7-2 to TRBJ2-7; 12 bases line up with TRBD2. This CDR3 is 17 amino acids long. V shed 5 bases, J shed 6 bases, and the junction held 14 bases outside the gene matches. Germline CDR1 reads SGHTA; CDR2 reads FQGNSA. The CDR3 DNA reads TGTGCCAGCAGCAAACGGACTAGCGGGGAGGGGATCGTCGAGCAGTACTTC. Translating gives CASSKRTSGEGIVEQYF.

CDR3 DNA sequence: TGTGCCAGCAGTTCGGGACGCCGAGCCAGCACAGATACGCAGTATTTT. Translation: CASSSGRRASTDTQYF. The chain recombines TRBV28 with TRBJ2-3; either TRBD1 or TRBD2 may fit D (5 bases each). CDR1 is MDHEN and CDR2 is SYDVKM in the germline V gene. V was trimmed by 4 bases and J by 0 bases, leaving 14 bases between them. The CDR3 has 16 amino acids.

In DNA, the CDR3 is TGTGCCAGTAGTACACACCGGGAGGGCTACGAGCAGTACTTC. The encoded protein is CASSTHREGYEQYF. The genes are TRBV19 and TRBJ2-7, with 8 bases lining up with TRBD2. The V gene's germline CDR1 is LNHDA and CDR2 SQIVND (reference sequence). This CDR3 is built from 14 residues. After removal of 4 bases from V and 3 bases from J, the junction contained 5 bases not matched to a gene.

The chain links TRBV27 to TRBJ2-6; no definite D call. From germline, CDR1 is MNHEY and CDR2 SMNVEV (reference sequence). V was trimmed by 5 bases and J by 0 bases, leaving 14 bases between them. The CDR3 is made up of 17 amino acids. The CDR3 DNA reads TGTGCCAGCAGTCGGCAGCAGGATCGCTCTGGGGCCAACGTCCTGACTTTC. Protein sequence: CASSRQQDRSGANVLTF.

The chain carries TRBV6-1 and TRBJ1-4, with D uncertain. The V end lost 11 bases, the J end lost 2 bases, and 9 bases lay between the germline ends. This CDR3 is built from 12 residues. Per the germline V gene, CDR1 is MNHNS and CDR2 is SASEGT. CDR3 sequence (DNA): TGTGCCGGAGGTTATACTAATGAAAAACTGTTTTTT. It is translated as CAGGYTNEKLFF.

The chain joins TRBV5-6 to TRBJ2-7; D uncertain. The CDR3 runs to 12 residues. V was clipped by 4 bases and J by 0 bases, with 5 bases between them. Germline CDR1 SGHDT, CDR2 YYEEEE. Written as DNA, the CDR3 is TGTGCCAGCAGCGTGAGCTCCTACGAGCAGTACTTC. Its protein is CASSVSSYEQYF.

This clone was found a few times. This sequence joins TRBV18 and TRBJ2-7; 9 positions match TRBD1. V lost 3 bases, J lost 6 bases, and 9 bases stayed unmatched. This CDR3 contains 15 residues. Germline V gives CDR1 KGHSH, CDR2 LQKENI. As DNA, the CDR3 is TGTGCCAGCTCACCCGGGACAGGGAGTTTTGGCGAGCAGTACTTC. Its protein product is CASSPGTGSFGEQYF. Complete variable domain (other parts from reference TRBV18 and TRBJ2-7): NAGVMQNPRHLVRRRGQEARLRCSPMKGHSHVYWYRQLPEEGLKFMVYLQKENIIDESGMPKERFSAEFPKEGPSILRIQQVVRGDSAAYFCASSPGTGSFGEQYFGPGTRLTVT.

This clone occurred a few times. Here the CDR3 DNA reads TGTGCCCTCCGGGGACAGGAGCTCTATGGCTACACCTTC. Translated, it gives CALRGQELYGYTF. V usage is TRBV30 and J usage is TRBJ1-2; 8 bases are shared with TRBD1. With V trimmed by 8 bases and J by 4 bases, 9 bases remained unmatched. This CDR3 has 13 residues. The germline V gene encodes CDR1 GTSNPN and CDR2 SVGIG (reference sequence).

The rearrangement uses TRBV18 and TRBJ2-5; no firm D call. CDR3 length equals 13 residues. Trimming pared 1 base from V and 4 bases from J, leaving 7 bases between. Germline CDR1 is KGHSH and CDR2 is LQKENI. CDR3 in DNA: TGTGCCAGCTCACCACGAGGATTAGAGACCCAGTACTTC. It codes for CASSPRGLETQYF.

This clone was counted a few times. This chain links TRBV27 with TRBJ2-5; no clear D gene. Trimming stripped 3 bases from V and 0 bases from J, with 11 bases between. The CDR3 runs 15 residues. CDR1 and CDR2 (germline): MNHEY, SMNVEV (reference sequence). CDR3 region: CASSFEREYQETQYF. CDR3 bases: TGTGCCAGCAGTTTTGAAAGAGAGTACCAAGAGACCCAGTACTTC.

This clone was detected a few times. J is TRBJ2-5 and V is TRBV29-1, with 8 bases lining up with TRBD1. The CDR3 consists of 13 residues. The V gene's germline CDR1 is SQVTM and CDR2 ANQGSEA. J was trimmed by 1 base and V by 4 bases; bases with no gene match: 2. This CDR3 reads CSVAGTGQETQYF. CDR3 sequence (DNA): TGCAGCGTTGCAGGGACAGGCCAAGAGACCCAGTACTTC.

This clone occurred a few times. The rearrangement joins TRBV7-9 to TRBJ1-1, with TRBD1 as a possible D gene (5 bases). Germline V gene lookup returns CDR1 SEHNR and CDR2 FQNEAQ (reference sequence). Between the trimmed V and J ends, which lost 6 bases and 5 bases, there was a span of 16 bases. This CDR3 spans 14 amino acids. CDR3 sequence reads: CASRLAGGSTEAFF. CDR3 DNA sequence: TGTGCCAGCAGACTAGCCGGGGGGAGTACTGAAGCTTTCTTT.

As DNA, the CDR3 is TGTGCCAGCAGCACTTCCCCGGGAGATGAGCAGTTCTTC. It codes for CASSTSPGDEQFF. This chain joins TRBV5-6 and TRBJ2-1; a possible D gene is TRBD2 (6 bases). From germline, CDR1 is SGHDT and CDR2 YYEEEE. This CDR3 spans 13 amino acids. V was pared by 4 bases and J by 8 bases, with 13 bases between.

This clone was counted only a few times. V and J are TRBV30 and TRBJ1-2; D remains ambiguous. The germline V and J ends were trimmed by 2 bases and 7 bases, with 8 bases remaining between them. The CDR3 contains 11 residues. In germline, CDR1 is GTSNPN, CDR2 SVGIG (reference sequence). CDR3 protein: CAWSQTTGYTF. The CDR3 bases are TGTGCCTGGAGTCAGACAACTGGCTACACCTTC.

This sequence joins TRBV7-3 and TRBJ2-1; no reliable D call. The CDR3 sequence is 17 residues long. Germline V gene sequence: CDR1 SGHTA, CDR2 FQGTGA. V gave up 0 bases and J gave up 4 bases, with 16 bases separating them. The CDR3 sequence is CASSLTGGPFLYNEQFF. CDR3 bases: TGTGCCAGCAGCTTAACAGGTGGACCATTCCTTTACAATGAGCAGTTCTTC.

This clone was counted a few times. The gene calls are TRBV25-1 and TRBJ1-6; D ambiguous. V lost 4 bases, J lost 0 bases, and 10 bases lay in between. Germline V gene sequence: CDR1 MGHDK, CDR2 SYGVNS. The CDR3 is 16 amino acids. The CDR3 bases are TGTGCCAGCAGTGCTTCAGGTTACTCCTATAATTCACCCCTCCACTTT. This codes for CASSASGYSYNSPLHF.

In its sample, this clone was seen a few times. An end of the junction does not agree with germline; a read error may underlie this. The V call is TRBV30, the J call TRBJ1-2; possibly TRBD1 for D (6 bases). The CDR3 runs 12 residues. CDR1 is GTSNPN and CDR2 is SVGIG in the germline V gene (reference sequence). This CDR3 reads CAWSHTAGEGYF. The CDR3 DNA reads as TGTGCCTGGAGTCACACCGCAGGGGAAGGTTACTTC.

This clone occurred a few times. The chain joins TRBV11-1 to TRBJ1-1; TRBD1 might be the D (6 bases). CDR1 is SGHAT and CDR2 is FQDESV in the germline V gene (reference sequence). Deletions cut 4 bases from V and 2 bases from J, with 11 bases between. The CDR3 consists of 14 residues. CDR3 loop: CASSSRGGNTEAFF. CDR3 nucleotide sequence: TGTGCCAGCAGCTCTAGAGGGGGAAACACTGAAGCTTTCTTT.